Presented here are 23 T cell receptor beta chains from one specimen sequenced in a study of OX40 agonist ivuxolimab in advanced cancers. The data were produced by immunoSEQ multiplex PCR, yet TCRdb's version contains in-frame clones alone and is incomplete. Of under 85,000 clones in the sample, 65% to 90% are singletons; the top ten hold under 2.5%. The material was CD4+ or CD8+ T cells sorted from blood, obtained in a trial of the OX40 agonist ivuxolimab. The receptors were sampled from an adult with an advanced solid tumor such as melanoma, head and neck, liver or kidney cancer.

V gene TRBV7-2 combines with J gene TRBJ2-1; D is uncertain. The germline V and J ends were trimmed by 4 bases and 10 bases, with 11 bases remaining between them. The CDR3 is made up of 12 amino acids. Per germline, CDR1 SGHTA and CDR2 FQGNSA. In nucleotides, the CDR3 is TGTGCCAGCAGCTCCCTCCTTATCGAGCAGTTCTTC. Translation gives CASSSLLIEQFF.

This chain uses TRBV4-1 with TRBJ1-5; 9 bases are a match to TRBD1. In germline, CDR1 is MGHRA, CDR2 YSYEKL. The J segment lost 6 bases and the V segment lost 0 bases, leaving 6 bases of the junction unmatched. CDR3 length equals 16 residues. This chain's CDR3 is CASSQEAAGQGQPQHF. The CDR3, as DNA: TGCGCCAGCAGCCAAGAGGCGGCGGGACAGGGTCAGCCCCAGCATTTT.

This clone appeared a single time. The rearrangement joins TRBV11-2 to TRBJ2-7; D ambiguous. Trimming removed 2 bases from V and 4 bases from J, with 15 bases in between. This CDR3 is 15 amino acids long. The germline V gene encodes CDR1 SGHAT and CDR2 FQNNGV. CDR3 nucleotides: TGTGCCAGCAGCTTAATATCCCGGCGTGGTTACGAGCAGTACTTC. Translation gives CASSLISRRGYEQYF.

This clone occurred a few times. This rearrangement joins TRBV10-3 to TRBJ1-3, with 7 bases that match TRBD1. CDR3 length: 14 residues. V dropped 11 bases and J dropped 7; count of bases not matched to a gene: 14. Germline V gene sequence: CDR1 ENHRY, CDR2 SYGVKD. CDR3 protein: CASTGQGGSNTIYF. In DNA, the CDR3 is TGTGCCTCCACCGGGCAGGGGGGCTCCAACACCATATATTTT.

The CDR3 coding sequence is TGTGCCAGCAGCCATGGGGTTCTTCGAGGGTCGTCCGAGCAGTACTTC. The encoded protein is CASSHGVLRGSSEQYF. The chain employs TRBV4-2 and TRBJ2-7; possible D gene TRBD2, 5 bases. The V end was cut by 3 bases, the J end by 6 bases, with 21 bases between. Germline V gene sequence: CDR1 LGHNA, CDR2 YNFKEQ. The length of the CDR3 is 16 residues.

The chain is built from TRBV15 and TRBJ1-1; no definite D call. The CDR3 contains 15 residues. Trimming shortened V by 3 bases and J by 0 bases, and 11 bases separated the two germline ends. Germline CDR1 is LNHNV and CDR2 is YYDKDF (reference sequence). CDR3 DNA: TGTGCCACCAGCAGGAAAGTACTAATGAACACTGAAGCTTTCTTT. Its translation is CATSRKVLMNTEAFF.

DNA for the CDR3: TGTGCCCAGCGGGCGGACTCTGAGAAGCCCTATGGCTACACCTTC. It specifies CAQRADSEKPYGYTF. The rearrangement joins TRBV2 to TRBJ1-2; D call uncertain. The V and J ends lost 11 bases and 4 bases respectively, with 23 bases between them. CDR3 length: 15 amino acids. Per germline, CDR1 SNHLY and CDR2 FYNNEI.

A note on this clone: This same CDR3 is encoded by further DNA sequences in the sample. The chain couples TRBV25-1 to TRBJ2-2; D call uncertain. The CDR3 length is 13 residues. Trimming took 3 bases from V and 5 from J, leaving 7 bases between them. Looked up from germline, CDR1 is MGHDK and CDR2 is SYGVNS. This chain's CDR3 is CASSEYGTGELFF. The CDR3 region has the DNA TGTGCCAGCAGTGAGTATGGGACCGGGGAGCTGTTTTTT. The variable domain in full, with the rest retrieved from reference TRBV25-1 and TRBJ2-2, is EADIYQTPRYLVIGTGKKITLECSQTMGHDKMYWYQQDPGMELHLIHYSYGVNSTEKGDLSSESTVSRIRTEHFPLTLESARPSHTSQYLCASSEYGTGELFFGEGSRLTVL.

Judged by abundance, this clone is medium-sized (0.01 to 0.1%). The V and J genes are TRBV29-1 and TRBJ2-3; either TRBD1 or TRBD2 may fit D (5 bases each). CDR3 size: 16 residues. The V end was cut by 2 bases, the J end by 3 bases, with 18 bases between. Germline lookup yields CDR1 SQVTM and CDR2 ANQGSEA. The CDR3 DNA reads TGCAGCGTTGAACCGGCGGCTGGGGGATTAACAGATACGCAGTATTTT. Its translation is CSVEPAAGGLTDTQYF.

The chain combines TRBV5-1 with TRBJ1-6, with D uncertain. V shed 0 bases and J shed 7 bases, with 20 bases lying between them. The CDR3 runs 18 residues. Germline V gene lookup returns CDR1 SGHRS and CDR2 YFSETQ. The CDR3 DNA reads as TGCGCCAGCAGCTTGGTGGTGGGAGGCCGGGGTGGAAATTCACCCCTCCACTTT. Protein product: CASSLVVGGRGGNSPLHF.

The rearrangement joins TRBV5-6 to TRBJ2-3; no clear D. Germline lookup yields CDR1 SGHDT and CDR2 YYEEEE. The V and J ends lost 2 bases and 0 bases respectively, with 4 bases between them. This CDR3 has 13 amino acids. CDR3: CASSLMSTDTQYF. The CDR3 coding sequence is TGTGCCAGCAGCTTAATGAGCACAGATACGCAGTATTTT. The whole variable domain, remainder taken from reference TRBV5-6 and TRBJ2-3, is DAGVTQSPTHLIKTRGQQVTLRCSPKSGHDTVSWYQQALGQGPQFIFQYYEEEERQRGNFPDRFSGHQFPNYSSELNVNALLLGDSALYLCASSLMSTDTQYFGPGTRLTVL.

The rearrangement uses TRBV5-1 and TRBJ2-5; 9 nucleotides line up with TRBD1. The CDR3 spans 14 residues. V gave up 4 bases and J gave up 5 bases; unmatched junction bases: 6. Germline lookup yields CDR1 SGHRS and CDR2 YFSETQ. CDR3 loop: CASSRGTGRETQYF. The CDR3 DNA reads as TGCGCCAGCAGCAGAGGGACAGGGCGGGAGACCCAGTACTTC.

The rearrangement links TRBV4-2 to TRBJ2-7; the match to TRBD1 covers 7 bases. The CDR3 length is 15 residues. The germline V gene encodes CDR1 LGHNA and CDR2 YNFKEQ. The V gene end was trimmed by 1 base and the J gene end by 4 bases; junction bases not matched to a gene: 7. This chain's CDR3 is CASSQAEGALYEQYF. The CDR3 bases are TGTGCCAGCAGCCAAGCTGAGGGGGCGTTGTACGAGCAGTACTTC.

Points on this clone: This sample includes further DNA sequences coding for the same CDR3. The chain recombines TRBV7-9 with TRBJ2-7, with D possibly matching TRBD2 (5 bases). The V end lost 5 bases, the J end lost 4 bases, and 6 bases lay between the germline ends. This CDR3 has 11 residues. In germline, CDR1 is SEHNR, CDR2 FQNEAQ (reference sequence). As DNA, the CDR3 is TGTGCCAGCAGCCGAGGGTACGAGCAGTACTTC. This encodes CASSRGYEQYF. Using reference TRBV7-9 and TRBJ2-7 for the parts outside the CDR3, the full variable domain is DTGVSQNPRHKITKRGQNVTFRCDPISEHNRLYWYRQTLGQGPEFLTYFQNEAQLEKSRLLSDRFSAERPKGSFSTLEIQRTEQGDSAMYLCASSRGYEQYFGPGTRLTVT.

The rearrangement uses TRBV28 and TRBJ2-7, with D perhaps TRBD1 (7 bases). The CDR3 runs to 14 residues. Trimming left V 7 bases short and J 7 bases short, with 20 bases between. Per the germline V gene, CDR1 is MDHEN and CDR2 is SYDVKM. The CDR3: CASISRRGLGEQYF. The DNA of the CDR3 is TGTGCCAGCATCTCACGGAGGGGGCTAGGGGAGCAGTACTTC.

The chain employs TRBV12-2 and TRBJ2-7; the DNA was not compared with TRBD2, the D call given in the table. TRBV12-2 represents a pseudogene. This CDR3 contains 15 residues. The CDR3 loop is CASRITGGPRYEQYF. CDR3 bases: TGTGCAAGTCGCATAACGGGGGGGCCGCGGTACGAGCAGTACTTC.

This rearrangement joins TRBV10-3 to TRBJ2-1; 11 nucleotides align to TRBD2. Trimming took 0 bases from V and 2 from J; bases not matched to a gene: 0. Germline lookup yields CDR1 ENHRY and CDR2 SYGVKD. There are 16 residues in the CDR3. Written as DNA, the CDR3 is TGTGCCATCAGTGAGTCTAGCGGGGGGGCCTACAATGAGCAGTTCTTC. Translating gives CAISESSGGAYNEQFF.

The chain uses TRBV6-5 and TRBJ2-7; D is perhaps TRBD1 or TRBD2 (6 bases each). Trimming stripped 6 bases from V and 0 bases from J, with 12 bases between. The CDR3 has 14 residues. Per the germline V gene, CDR1 is MNHEY and CDR2 is SVGAGI. The CDR3 DNA follows: TGTGCCAGCAGGGGGGGCCACAGCTCCTACGAGCAGTACTTC. Amino acids: CASRGGHSSYEQYF.

This chain connects TRBV6-5 to TRBJ2-7; possible D gene TRBD1, 5 bases. This CDR3 is 13 amino acids long. V was trimmed by 8 bases and J by 2 bases, leaving 13 bases between them. Germline V gene data show CDR1 as MNHEY and CDR2 as SVGAGI. The DNA for the CDR3 is TGTGCCAGCCGTAGGGGCACCCCCTACGAGCAGTACTTC. Translated: CASRRGTPYEQYF.

The CDR3 spells CSAREPGGQFF. CDR3 coding DNA: TGCAGTGCTAGAGAACCGGGGGGGCAGTTCTTC. V and J are TRBV20-1 and TRBJ2-1, with 7 positions matching TRBD2. CDR1 is DFQATT, CDR2 SNEGSKA, per germline (reference sequence). This CDR3 has 11 residues. V lost 0 bases, J lost 12 bases, and 2 bases stayed unmatched.

The chain has TRBV6-5 and TRBJ2-7; no definite D call. Germline assignment: CDR1 MNHEY and CDR2 SVGAGI. The length of the CDR3 is 12 residues. V shed 6 bases and J shed 7 bases, with 13 bases lying between them. CDR3 protein: CASSLIWQEQYF. DNA of the CDR3: TGTGCCAGCAGCCTCATATGGCAAGAGCAGTACTTC.

The chain carries TRBV29-1 and TRBJ1-1, with 11 bases aligning to TRBD1. With 4 bases clipped from V and 4 bases from J, the junction kept 2 bases outside the gene matches. This CDR3 has 13 amino acids. Germline V lookup: CDR1 SQVTM, CDR2 ANQGSEA. The chain's CDR3 is CSVVGTGGTEAFF. CDR3 sequence (DNA): TGCAGCGTTGTAGGGACAGGGGGCACTGAAGCTTTCTTT.

This chain joins TRBV5-1 and TRBJ2-7; 7 nucleotides agree with TRBD1. The junction had 4 bases not matched to a gene; V was cut back by 1 base and J by 3 bases. Germline CDR1 and CDR2: SGHRS and YFSETQ. CDR3 size: 14 residues. CDR3 coding DNA: TGCGCCAGCAGCTTGAGGACAGGCGGCTACGAGCAGTACTTC. It translates to CASSLRTGGYEQYF. Supplemented by reference TRBV5-1 and TRBJ2-7, the full variable domain reads KAGVTQTPRYLIKTRGQQVTLSCSPISGHRSVSWYQQTPGQGLQFLFEYFSETQRNKGNFPGRFSGRQFSNSRSEMNVSTLELGDSALYLCASSLRTGGYEQYFGPGTRLTVT.